This T cell receptor beta chain originates from a study of cytomegalovirus exposure and HLA in healthy donors (dated by TCRdb to about 2017). For the wider study: According to an earlier analysis of a few hundred of the donors, about 180 million T cells yielded 90 million to 140 million unique TCR beta sequences and more than 250 Gb of sequence data. Roughly 300 gigabases of sequencing data and approximately 84 million unique TCR sequences were included in an early release covering around 650 HLA-typed donors. The genetic ancestry cluster associated with self-reported Caucasian donors included around four fifths of the 398 genotyped donors. The study aimed to test whether signatures of past pathogen exposure could be identified by cataloging public T cell receptors. The study profiled the T cell repertoires of 550 to 700 subjects by immunosequencing and related them to cytomegalovirus serostatus. Besides the first cohort of roughly 640 subjects, a separate validation cohort made up of over 95 different subjects was used. To predict cytomegalovirus infection status, the study brought together high-throughput TCR immunosequencing, statistical association of individual TCRs with disease status, and machine learning. To study patterns of TCR occurrence, a later analysis re-analyzed previously published TCR beta repertoires from more than 550 donors and added high-resolution HLA genotyping. Rather than using new phenotypic data, the later analysis identified candidate immune exposures from TCR beta sequences and from how often those sequences occurred across donors. An earlier analysis of 587 of the donors used high-throughput TCR beta sequencing to judge whether each TCR beta V gene segment behaved as functional or pseudogenic. Donor age, sex, ethnicity and CMV serostatus were compiled together with the repertoire data. Genome-wide SNP genotypes for about 65% of the 666 donors were used in a later genetic analysis, which treated that subset as a discovery cohort. All discovery cohort repertoires had been generated on a single sequencing platform. HLA typing covered class I and class II loci at four-digit resolution. Typing coverage differed by locus: A, B, C, DRB1 and DQB1 were typed in about 629-630 donors, DQA1 in 500 to 550, DPA1 in around 610, and DPB1 in 472. Because of strong linkage in the cohort, five DR-DQ haplotypes were treated as single units for association and clustering. Among 398 genotyped donors of the cohort, an average of around 250,000 unique TCR beta nucleotide sequences was sequenced per donor, of which about 18% were non-productive. Results the study describes overall, beyond this receptor: V-gene and J-gene trimming of TCR beta chains was associated with a missense DCLRE1C variant in a later genetic analysis, and the association was replicated in an independent cohort. A further reported finding was that TCR beta sequences accurately predicted the HLA-A and HLA-B alleles for most subjects in the first cohort. A cluster of highly shared sequence variants was judged likely to represent a technical artifact of the sequencing pipeline. Presence/absence analyses assumed roughly uniform sequencing depth across donors, an assumption that may not hold. Only TCR beta chains were sequenced in this cohort, and the absence of alpha or paired-chain data limited detectable features. Across donors, most TCR sequences were observed very rarely, whereas some public TCRs were present in many individuals. In an earlier analysis of around 600 of the donors, most TCR beta V segments were observed in productive rearrangements about 90% or about 30% of the time, broadly matching IMGT annotations. According to a later genetic analysis, donors in an Asian-associated ancestry cluster had fewer N-insertions in productive TCRs than the approximately 630-donor mean. A few of the identified cytomegalovirus-associated TCR beta chains were confirmed in vitro to be specific for cytomegalovirus antigens. At a false discovery rate of 0.05, a later analysis linked 15,000 to 20,000 TCR beta sequences to specific HLA alleles. Assigning TCR associations to individual alleles was difficult when HLA alleles, especially DR and DQ, strongly co-occurred. Cytomegalovirus status was reported to be diagnosed by the classifier with high specificity and sensitivity in both the original and validation cohorts. For the cohort, immune exposure information was limited to CMV serostatus. In a later analysis, HLA-associated TCR beta chains were found to be more clonally expanded and to have lower generation probabilities than equally common non-associated chains. Several of the top co-occurrence clusters appeared to be linked to parvovirus B19, influenza, CMV and Epstein-Barr virus, according to a later analysis. Most CMV-associated TCR beta chains appeared to be HLA-restricted in a later analysis, and the HLA associations seemed to be driven largely by CMV exposure. According to a later analysis, TCR association rates differed among HLA loci, with DRB1 alleles showing the most associated TCRs and HLA-C alleles showing the fewest. A total of fewer than 200 TCR beta chains were listed by the study as associated with cytomegalovirus. HLA typing was unavailable for some donors at each locus, so association tests used only the typed subset. It was suggested by the authors that the approach could potentially be generalized to other disease states and immunological phenotypes. About 15 rarely observed V segments, including chromosome 9 orphons, were excluded from the earlier analysis of just under 600 of the donors because counts were too low. Linkage disequilibrium might explain the correlated functional status among segregating V segments, but an unknown experimental factor could not be excluded.

With respect to this clone: Its recognized antigen is unknown. Per-base qualities were not stored, and no clone one base away is much larger.

The cohort was made up of roughly 670 healthy bone marrow donors. At the time of sampling, every cohort member was nominally healthy, though immune exposures that went unrecorded were likely present. The donor tested CMV seropositive, placing the donor among the roughly 300 seropositive members of the cohort. A peripheral blood sample was collected from each donor, and TCR beta sequencing was performed on peripheral blood mononuclear cells. Genomic DNA extraction from the blood cell samples was performed with the Qiagen DNeasy Blood Extraction Kit. Library creation used the immunoSEQ multiplex PCR assay. A mixture of 60 forward primers for TCR Vbeta segments and 13 reverse primers for TCR Jbeta segments was used in the multiplex PCR. The CDR3 region of rearranged TCR beta genes was amplified from genomic DNA by a multiplex PCR assay. Amplified TCR beta libraries were sequenced as 87-base-pair reads on the Illumina HiSeq System. The study's processing was this. A later analysis tallied around 82 million unique TCR beta chains across the approximately 670 repertoires, and approximately 11 million of those chains were shared by two or more donors. Raw reads were error-corrected and collapsed into unique sequences with a nearest-neighbor algorithm that merged closely related sequences to remove PCR and sequencing errors. Alignment of CDR3 sequences to IMGT reference sequences was used to assign V, D and J gene segments. For a sequence to be retained, at least a six-nucleotide match to both a V gene segment and a J gene segment was required. Rearrangements were classified as productive when the CDR3 lacked stop codons and remained in frame with V and J, and all other rearrangements were classified as non-productive. CDR3 was defined according to IMGT convention as the region running from the second conserved V-encoded cysteine to the conserved J-encoded phenylalanine. The earlier analysis of about 560 of the donors excluded any sequence lacking an unambiguous match to a single V gene segment. In an earlier analysis of 587 of the donors, a V segment was called functional when productive rearrangements were above 56.7%, and segregating when the standard deviation between donors exceeded 5%. A statistical classification framework was developed to diagnose cytomegalovirus status using the catalog of TCR beta chain sequences. A later analysis assigned V and J genes by comparing TCR nucleotide sequences with IMGT/GENE-DB human TR gene sequences. In a later analysis, CDR3 sequences and most-parsimonious VDJ recombination scenarios were assigned using the TCRdist pipeline. In a later analysis, each TCR beta chain was defined by its CDR3 amino acid sequence together with its V-gene family, and reads without a unique V-gene family were excluded. As a way to deal with suspected cross-contamination and a sequencing artifact, a later analysis dropped hundreds of nucleotide sequences that were highly shared and had low generation probability. A later analysis calculated a clonal expansion index for each public chain from normalized within-repertoire ranks of inferred template counts. Generation probabilities in a later analysis came from a VDJ recombination model fitted to out-of-frame rearrangements, and those results were checked against IGoR. In a later analysis, hypergeometric tests were used to score TCR-TCR, TCR-HLA and TCR-CMV co-occurrence, with a repertoire-size bias correction applied to TCR pairs. In a later analysis, false discovery rates were estimated by permuting HLA or CMV assignments 20 times. A later analysis grouped co-occurring TCRs with DBSCAN, adding TCRdist sequence similarity when clustering within HLA-allele-positive subsets. For co-occurrence clustering, repertoires with fewer than 30,000 or more than 120,000 public chains were excluded, along with four to six repertoires with anomalous nucleotide sharing. TCRdb holds this immuneACCESS table with in-frame rearrangements only. Some clones are missing; in checked studies, unresolved V genes explain under half, and the rest has no known cause. V, J and clone size derive from that table, while D and trimming were established from the DNA sequence. The sample data list roughly 120,000 clones, and more than 65% of these were observed just once. The ten largest clones represent more than 10% of the sample.

The sequencing sample was made of PBMCs. This clonotype originated in a woman in her 40s in good health and CMV-seropositive.

CDR3 region: CASSYSGRLIGELFF. The bases are TGTGCCAGCAGTTATAGCGGGAGACTGATCGGGGAGCTGTTTTTT. Recombination connected TRBV5-6 to TRBJ2-2; TRBD2 matches 9 bases in the middle. The CDR3 measures 15 amino acids from cysteine to phenylalanine. Left in the record is the CDR3 DNA by itself, 45 bases read in frame from the first base. Ends trimmed: V by 5 bases, J by 7 bases; bases unmatched to a gene: 9. The germline V gene provides CDR1 SGHDT and CDR2 YYEEEE. Full variable domain (CDR3 extended with the reference TRBV5-6 and TRBJ2-2 proteins): DAGVTQSPTHLIKTRGQQVTLRCSPKSGHDTVSWYQQALGQGPQFIFQYYEEEERQRGNFPDRFSGHQFPNYSSELNVNALLLGDSALYLCASSYSGRLIGELFFGEGSRLTVL.